Shown below are 28 T cell receptor beta chains from a single sample sequenced in a study of CD8+ T cells in alopecia areata. Reverse transcribed after extraction, RNA yielded cDNA as the sequencing template. Measured with immunoSEQ multiplex PCR; TCRdb has only the in-frame clones, and not every one. The sample records about 110,000 clones, almost 60% being singletons. The sample was CD8+ T cells sorted from blood. These receptor sequences come from a human donor in good health.

The chain recombines TRBV5-6 with TRBJ1-2; 7 bases match TRBD1. Germline lookup yields CDR1 SGHDT and CDR2 YYEEEE. This CDR3 is 15 amino acids long. V shed 3 bases, J shed 8 bases, and the junction held 13 bases outside the gene matches. CDR3 protein: CASSSGTTGLGGYTF. As DNA, the CDR3 is TGTGCCAGCAGCTCTGGAACGACAGGGCTAGGAGGCTACACCTTC.

This chain uses TRBV29-1 with TRBJ1-1; 7 bases match TRBD1. Germline V CDR1 and CDR2: SQVTM, ANQGSEA. V shed 7 bases, J shed 1 base, and the junction held 3 bases outside the gene matches. The CDR3 spans 12 residues. The CDR3 loop reads CSGGTANTEAFF. Written as DNA, the CDR3 is TGCAGCGGGGGGACAGCGAACACTGAAGCTTTCTTT. The full variable domain, with the rest looked up from reference TRBV29-1 and TRBJ1-1, is SAVISQKPSRDICQRGTSLTIQCQVDSQVTMMFWYRQQPGQSLTLIATANQGSEATYESGFVIDKFPISRPNLTFSTLTVSNMSPEDSSIYLCSGGTANTEAFFGQGTRLTVV.

CDR3 bases: TGTGCCAGCTCACCTGGCCAAGCCTACCTCTATGGCTACACCTTC. Protein product: CASSPGQAYLYGYTF. This chain links TRBV18 with TRBJ1-2; D gene unclear. V was clipped by 3 bases and J by 4 bases, with 15 bases between them. Germline loops: CDR1 KGHSH, CDR2 LQKENI. The CDR3 runs 15 residues. The full variable domain, completed using reference TRBV18 and TRBJ1-2, is NAGVMQNPRHLVRRRGQEARLRCSPMKGHSHVYWYRQLPEEGLKFMVYLQKENIIDESGMPKERFSAEFPKEGPSILRIQQVVRGDSAAYFCASSPGQAYLYGYTFGSGTRLTVV.

The chain links TRBV15 to TRBJ2-7; 9 bases agree with TRBD1. Trimming removed 5 bases from V and 4 bases from J; junction bases left unmatched: 12. Germline V gene lookup returns CDR1 LNHNV and CDR2 YYDKDF (reference sequence). The CDR3 is 16 residues long. The CDR3 spells CATSGEIPGQGYEQYF. In DNA form, the CDR3 reads TGTGCCACCAGCGGTGAAATACCGGGACAGGGATACGAGCAGTACTTC.

The chain uses TRBV28 and TRBJ2-7; D is undetermined. Germline CDR1 and CDR2: MDHEN and SYDVKM. V was shortened by 6 bases and J by 6 bases, with 9 bases between the two germline ends. The CDR3 is 11 amino acids. Written as DNA, the CDR3 is TGTGCCAGCAGAAGGGCCGGCGAGCAGTACTTC. This codes for CASRRAGEQYF.

The CDR3 DNA is TGTGCCAGCACCCTAAGTCCCGGGACAGGTGATATTTTATGCGAGCAGTACTTC. Residues: CASTLSPGTGDILCEQYF. The chain carries TRBV2 and TRBJ2-7, with 8 bases lining up with TRBD1. Germline values: CDR1 SNHLY, CDR2 FYNNEI. V gave up 7 bases and J gave up 6 bases; unmatched junction bases: 23. This CDR3 has 18 amino acids.

The chain employs TRBV5-1 and TRBJ2-7; 8 nucleotides align to TRBD2. This CDR3 comprises 14 residues. The germline gives CDR1 SGHRS, CDR2 YFSETQ. The trim removed 0 bases at V and 4 bases at J, leaving 3 bases unmatched. CDR3 amino acids: CASSLDAGGYEQYF. In nucleotides, the CDR3 is TGCGCCAGCAGCTTGGACGCGGGGGGTTACGAGCAGTACTTC.

The J gene is TRBJ1-5, the V gene TRBV7-6; D perhaps matches TRBD1 (6 bases). V gave up 1 base and J gave up 2 bases, with 9 bases separating them. The germline CDR1 and CDR2 sequences are SGHVS and FNYEAQ. The CDR3 length is 15 residues. The CDR3 coding sequence is TGTGCCAGCAGCTTAGGGACAGACCGCAATCAGCCCCAGCATTTT. Translation: CASSLGTDRNQPQHF.

The rearrangement links TRBV5-6 to TRBJ2-1; TRBD2 matches at 8 bases. Trimming took 4 bases from V and 7 from J; bases not matched to a gene: 4. Germline V lookup: CDR1 SGHDT, CDR2 YYEEEE. This CDR3 is 13 amino acids long. CDR3 DNA: TGTGCCAGCAGCACGGGACTAGTGAATGAGCAGTTCTTC. Its protein product is CASSTGLVNEQFF.

This clone was picked up one time. The chain links TRBV14 to TRBJ2-1, with a weak D call TRBD1 (6 bases). The germline V gene has CDR1 SGHDN and CDR2 FVKESK. Deletions cut 0 bases from V and 2 bases from J, with 8 bases between. This CDR3 is 15 amino acids long. The CDR3 DNA is TGTGCCAGCAGCCAAGAGTGGGGGCCCTACAATGAGCAGTTCTTC. Protein sequence: CASSQEWGPYNEQFF.

The chain uses TRBV5-1 and TRBJ2-1, with 8 bases aligning to TRBD2. CDR1 and CDR2 (germline): SGHRS, YFSETQ. This CDR3 has 18 residues. Trimming at V came to 0 bases and at J to 2 bases, leaving 10 bases not matched to a gene. The CDR3 DNA follows: TGCGCCAGCAGCTTGGGCAGCGGGGGAATTGGGGCCTACAATGAGCAGTTCTTC. Translation: CASSLGSGGIGAYNEQFF.

This clone has just a few counts. This rearrangement joins TRBV29-1 to TRBJ2-7; 7 bases are a match to TRBD1. Germline CDR1 SQVTM, CDR2 ANQGSEA. The CDR3 contains 12 residues. With 4 bases clipped from V and 3 bases from J, the junction kept 3 bases outside the gene matches. The CDR3 nucleotides are TGCAGCGTTGGGGACAGCCACTACGAGCAGTACTTC. Translating gives CSVGDSHYEQYF.

This chain uses TRBV30 with TRBJ2-1; TRBD2 agrees at 10 bases. The trim removed 4 bases at V and 7 bases at J, leaving 7 bases unmatched. The CDR3 spans 14 residues. CDR1 and CDR2 from the germline V gene are GTSNPN and SVGIG (reference sequence). The DNA for the CDR3 is TGTGCCTGGAAAAGCGGGGGGGCAGGAAATGAGCAGTTCTTC. This codes for CAWKSGGAGNEQFF.

The chain joins TRBV4-1 to TRBJ2-1; 7 bases are a match to TRBD2. The germline V gene has CDR1 MGHRA and CDR2 YSYEKL. V lost 0 bases to trimming and J lost 2 bases; unmatched junction nucleotides: 7. The CDR3 totals 17 residues. The DNA of the CDR3 is TGCGCCAGCAGCCAAGATCCCCCTAGCGGTACCTACAATGAGCAGTTCTTC. Residues: CASSQDPPSGTYNEQFF.

In its sample, this clone was seen once. V is TRBV13 and J is TRBJ1-1, with D uncertain. Deletions cut 7 bases from V and 5 bases from J, with 17 bases between. Germline CDR1 PRHDT, CDR2 FYEKMQ (reference sequence). The CDR3 contains 14 residues. CDR3 bases: TGTGCCAGCAACTTCAAAGGGCGCTCTACTGAAGCTTTCTTT. Protein: CASNFKGRSTEAFF.

The chain joins TRBV13 to TRBJ2-2, with 7 bases identical to TRBD1. Per the germline V gene, CDR1 is PRHDT and CDR2 is FYEKMQ (reference sequence). Trimming at V came to 5 bases and at J to 5 bases, leaving 11 bases not matched to a gene. The CDR3 spans 16 residues. This CDR3 is CASSRRGGEITGELFF. The CDR3 DNA sequence: TGTGCCAGCAGCCGGCGAGGGGGCGAAATAACCGGGGAGCTGTTTTTT.

The V gene is TRBV29-1, the J gene TRBJ2-1; TRBD2 might be the D (5 bases). CDR1 is SQVTM and CDR2 is ANQGSEA in the germline V gene. The V end lost 1 base, the J end lost 3 bases, and 16 bases lay between the germline ends. This CDR3 has 16 residues. CDR3 amino acids: CSVEATRLSDYNEQFF. CDR3 nucleotides: TGCAGCGTTGAAGCAACTAGGCTGTCTGACTACAATGAGCAGTTCTTC.

With respect to this clone: The junction and the germline gene differ at one end; a read error may be behind it. The chain combines TRBV7-3 with TRBJ2-2, with D hard to call. CDR3 length: 12 residues. From germline, CDR1 is SGHTA and CDR2 FQGTGA. In nucleotides, the CDR3 is TGTGCCAACAGCTCGAACACCGGGGAGCTGTTTTTT. Its protein is CANSSNTGELFF.

The J gene is TRBJ1-2, the V gene TRBV11-2; D unresolved. Germline CDR1 SGHAT, CDR2 FQNNGV. This CDR3 comprises 13 residues. Trimming removed 1 base at V and 4 bases at J, with 7 bases between. CDR3 in amino acids: CASSLGKSYGYTF. The CDR3 DNA sequence: TGTGCCAGCAGCTTAGGGAAGAGCTATGGCTACACCTTC.

The genes are TRBV14 and TRBJ2-7; 11 bases fit TRBD1. V lost 3 bases and J lost 6; bases outside the gene matches: 4. The CDR3 loop spans 14 amino acids. Germline CDR1 reads SGHDN; CDR2 reads FVKESK. CDR3 protein: CASSQSGTGGEQYF. CDR3 nucleotides: TGTGCCAGCAGCCAGTCCGGGACAGGGGGCGAGCAGTACTTC.

This clone was detected a few times. V usage is TRBV13 and J usage is TRBJ2-5; no clear D. The CDR3 has 14 residues. CDR1 and CDR2 from the germline V gene are PRHDT and FYEKMQ (reference sequence). Trimming stripped 0 bases from V and 2 bases from J, with 7 bases between. The CDR3 DNA follows: TGTGCCAGCAGCTTAGGAGAACAGCAAGAGACCCAGTACTTC. Its protein product is CASSLGEQQETQYF.

The table lists this clone with a count of one. This chain joins TRBV28 and TRBJ2-7; the D gene is possibly TRBD1 (7 bases). CDR3 length: 15 residues. From germline, CDR1 is MDHEN and CDR2 SYDVKM. V was clipped by 1 base and J by 6 bases, with 16 bases between them. This chain's CDR3 is CASSLLTGRFSEQYF. CDR3 DNA: TGTGCCAGCAGTTTATTGACAGGGAGGTTCAGCGAGCAGTACTTC.

The J gene is TRBJ2-5, the V gene TRBV7-9; TRBD2 is a possible D gene (6 bases). Germline V gene data show CDR1 as SEHNR and CDR2 as FQNEAQ (reference sequence). The V gene lost 7 bases and the J gene lost 7 bases, with 16 bases spanning the gap. The CDR3 is 13 residues long. CDR3 loop: CASTLPGDGTQYF. The CDR3, as DNA: TGTGCCAGCACCCTCCCGGGGGACGGGACCCAGTACTTC.

With regard to this clone: Germline and junction disagree at one end, which may indicate a read error. V usage is TRBV5-6 and J usage is TRBJ2-7, with TRBD1 matching 8 bases. CDR3 length: 11 residues. Germline V gene data show CDR1 as SGHDT and CDR2 as YYEEEE. The CDR3 region has the DNA TGTGCCAGCAGCTCCGGAGGGACAGGTAACTTC. It translates to CASSSGGTGNF.

This clone was recorded many times. The V gene is TRBV7-6, the J gene TRBJ2-3; a weak D match, TRBD1 (7 bases). V was cut by 4 bases and J by 3 bases, with 17 bases left in between. The germline CDR1 and CDR2 sequences are SGHVS and FNYEAQ. The CDR3 has 16 residues. For the CDR3, the DNA is TGTGCCAGCAGCTACCGAGGAGGGGGCCGGACAGATACGCAGTATTTT. It codes for CASSYRGGGRTDTQYF. The entire variable domain, with the rest obtained from reference TRBV7-6 and TRBJ2-3, is as follows: GAGVSQSPRYKVTKRGQDVALRCDPISGHVSLYWYRQALGQGPEFLTYFNYEAQQDKSGLPNDRFSAERPEGSISTLTIQRTEQRDSAMYRCASSYRGGGRTDTQYFGPGTRLTVL.

The chain recombines TRBV30 with TRBJ2-5; perhaps TRBD2 as D (6 bases). This CDR3 is built from 15 residues. Trimming took 1 base from V and 5 from J, leaving 17 bases between them. The V gene's germline CDR1 is GTSNPN and CDR2 SVGIG (reference sequence). CDR3 residues: CAWSALAGLPETQYF. CDR3 sequence (DNA): TGTGCCTGGAGTGCACTCGCGGGGCTACCGGAGACCCAGTACTTC.

The chain is built from TRBV29-1 and TRBJ2-5; D call uncertain. Trimming left V 3 bases short and J 1 base short, with 12 bases between. Per the germline V gene, CDR1 is SQVTM and CDR2 is ANQGSEA. CDR3 size: 14 residues. CDR3 in amino acids: CSVDVGVIQETQYF. In nucleotides, the CDR3 is TGCAGCGTTGACGTCGGAGTAATCCAAGAGACCCAGTACTTC.

The chain joins TRBV29-1 to TRBJ2-3; the D gene is possibly TRBD2 (7 bases). The CDR3 covers 15 residues. Per germline, CDR1 SQVTM and CDR2 ANQGSEA. The V gene lost 7 bases and the J gene lost 0 bases, with 17 bases spanning the gap. The CDR3 bases are TGCAGCGCCGAGGGGGGGGCTACTAGCACAGATACGCAGTATTTT. Amino acid sequence: CSAEGGATSTDTQYF.